Listed here are 25 T cell receptor beta chains from one sample, sequenced in a study of T-cell reconstitution after alpha-beta-depleted transplantation in children. Unique molecular identifiers were built into the TCRbeta library. A single record per CDR3 protein comes from TCRdb applying MiXCR to the PCR reads. There are hundreds of thousands of distinct CDR3 sequences in the sample; 16% occur only once, and 1.1% lies in the top ten. This material consisted of PBMCs from the stem cell graft donor, taken from the stem cell graft. Receptor source: a human donor who donated a stem cell graft to a child with acute myeloid leukemia.

This clonotype was counted many times. The chain joins TRBV12-3 or TRBV12-4 to TRBJ2-1; 7 bases are a match to TRBD1. CDR3 size: 15 residues. J lost 8 bases, V lost 2 bases, and 9 bases had no gene match. The CDR3 region is CASSLRGPGGDEQFF. The CDR3, as DNA: TGTGCCAGCAGTTTAAGGGGGCCCGGTGGGGATGAGCAGTTCTTC.

This clonotype showed up just a few times. The chain couples TRBV20-1 to TRBJ2-5, with D perhaps matching TRBD2 (5 bases). The CDR3 extends over 15 amino acids. Trimming cost V 0 bases and J 1 base, with 12 bases left between them. Per the germline V gene, CDR1 is DFQATT and CDR2 is SNEGSKA (reference sequence). CDR3 amino acids: CSARDNEGTQETQYF. The DNA for the CDR3 is TGCAGTGCTAGAGATAACGAGGGAACCCAAGAGACCCAGTACTTC.

This clonotype was recorded a few times. The genes are TRBV21-1 and TRBJ2-2; no DNA check was done on the table's D call, TRBD1. TRBV21-1 is annotated as a pseudogene. This CDR3 comprises 15 residues. As DNA, the CDR3 is TGTGCCAGCAGCACCCCAGGTTTACAGGTCGGGGAGCTGTTTTTT. Its translation is CASSTPGLQVGELFF.

V usage is TRBV15 and J usage is TRBJ1-4; D uncertain. The CDR3 is made up of 14 amino acids. Trimming removed 5 bases from V and 2 bases from J, with 9 bases in between. Germline CDR1 reads LNHNV; CDR2 reads YYDKDF (reference sequence). CDR3 in DNA: TGTGCCACCAGCGGAAGAGCCACTAATGAAAAACTGTTTTTT. Protein sequence: CATSGRATNEKLFF.

This clonotype was counted at least ten times. The chain joins TRBV6-5 to TRBJ2-7, with TRBD1 matching 7 bases. Looked up from germline, CDR1 is MNHEY and CDR2 is SVGAGI. The CDR3 contains 15 residues. Germline trimming cut 0 bases from V and 4 bases from J; bases unmatched to any gene: 6. CDR3 loop: CASSYSMGQIYEQYF. DNA of the CDR3: TGTGCCAGCAGTTACTCGATGGGACAGATATACGAGCAGTACTTC.

The sample holds a few counts of this clonotype. The chain recombines TRBV20-1 with TRBJ2-5, with TRBD1 matching 9 bases. The CDR3 loop spans 15 amino acids. Germline trimming cut 1 base from V and 5 bases from J; bases unmatched to any gene: 8. The germline V gene encodes CDR1 DFQATT and CDR2 SNEGSKA (reference sequence). The CDR3 sequence: CSARAQGAARETQYF. CDR3 nucleotides: TGCAGTGCTAGAGCACAGGGGGCGGCGCGTGAGACCCAGTACTTC.

This clonotype was seen a handful of times. The gene calls are TRBV12-3 or TRBV12-4 and TRBJ1-4, with a weak D call TRBD1 (5 bases). The CDR3 runs to 14 residues. The V end lost 3 bases, the J end lost 5 bases, and 10 bases lay between the germline ends. The CDR3 region is CASSFGGGNEKLFF. The CDR3 DNA reads TGTGCCAGCAGTTTCGGGGGTGGGAATGAAAAACTGTTTTTT.

The V gene is TRBV6-1, the J gene TRBJ1-1, with D uncertain. Germline lookup yields CDR1 MNHNS and CDR2 SASEGT. Trimming took 3 bases from V and 2 from J, leaving 7 bases between them. This CDR3 region has 13 residues. The CDR3 protein is CASSDWGNTEAFF. The CDR3 coding sequence is TGTGCCAGCAGTGATTGGGGAAACACTGAAGCTTTCTTT.

This clonotype was picked up a small number of times. The chain joins TRBV11-1 to TRBJ2-1; perhaps TRBD2 as D (5 bases). Trimming took off 6 bases at V and 1 base at J, with 13 bases between the two ends. The CDR3 length is 15 residues. The germline CDR1 and CDR2 sequences are SGHAT and FQDESV (reference sequence). In DNA, the CDR3 is TGTGCCAGCAGACTTAAGACGGGGTCCTACAATGAGCAGTTCTTC. The encoded protein is CASRLKTGSYNEQFF.

The chain joins TRBV4-1 to TRBJ2-7; D may correspond to TRBD1 or TRBD2 (5 bases each). V dropped 0 bases and J dropped 4 bases, with 10 bases sitting between them. Germline-derived CDR1 and CDR2 are MGHRA and YSYEKL. The CDR3 sequence is 14 residues long. In nucleotides, the CDR3 is TGCGCCAGCAGCCAAGAACGGTGGGGGTACGAGCAGTACGTC. It codes for CASSQERWGYEQYV.

The J gene is TRBJ2-5, the V gene TRBV5-1; no clear D. V was shortened by 1 base and J by 5 bases, with 12 bases between the two germline ends. This CDR3 comprises 14 residues. Germline V CDR1 and CDR2: SGHRS, YFSETQ. The CDR3 DNA reads TGCGCCAGCAGCTTGCTGACCCATACGGAGACCCAGTACTTC. It translates to CASSLLTHTETQYF.

The table lists this clonotype with a few counts. CDR3 loop: CASSPPRSNEQFF. Here the CDR3 DNA reads TGTGCCAGCAGCCCACCTAGATCCAATGAGCAGTTCTTC. The rearrangement uses TRBV7-2 and TRBJ2-1; D gene uncertain. The germline V and J ends were trimmed by 5 bases and 6 bases, with 11 bases remaining between them. This CDR3 has 13 amino acids. Germline CDR1 reads SGHTA; CDR2 reads FQGNSA.

This clonotype was recorded at least ten times. V gene TRBV7-2 combines with J gene TRBJ1-1; no clear D. The germline V gene encodes CDR1 SGHTA and CDR2 FQGNSA. The V end lost 5 bases, the J end lost 4 bases, and 11 bases lay between the germline ends. This CDR3 has 13 residues. The CDR3 is CASSLDGVTEAFF. DNA for the CDR3: TGTGCCAGCAGCCTCGACGGGGTCACTGAAGCTTTCTTT.

The chain joins TRBV7-8 to TRBJ2-2; 11 positions agree with TRBD1. Trimming took 5 bases from V and 7 from J; bases not matched to a gene: 6. The germline CDR1 and CDR2 sequences are SGHVS and FQNEAQ. This CDR3 contains 15 residues. CDR3 sequence: CASSHRDRGVGELFF. CDR3 nucleotide sequence: TGTGCCAGCAGCCACCGGGACAGGGGGGTCGGGGAGCTGTTTTTT.

This clonotype was seen only a few times. The V and J genes are TRBV11-1 and TRBJ2-6; possibly TRBD2 for D (6 bases). Germline V gene lookup returns CDR1 SGHAT and CDR2 FQDESV (reference sequence). This CDR3 is 17 amino acids long. V shed 5 bases and J shed 0 bases, with 14 bases lying between them. CDR3 nucleotide sequence: TGTGCCAGCAGCCCGGGGGACGGAAACTCTGGGGCCAACGTCCTGACTTTC. The encoded protein is CASSPGDGNSGANVLTF.

This clonotype was seen a few times. The chain is built from TRBV7-2 and TRBJ2-7; possible D gene TRBD2, 6 bases. The CDR3 contains 12 residues. V was pared by 5 bases and J by 3 bases, with 8 bases between. Germline V gives CDR1 SGHTA, CDR2 FQGNSA. The DNA of the CDR3 is TGTGCCAGCAGCAGACTAGGCTACGAGCAGTACTTC. Translation gives CASSRLGYEQYF.

This clonotype was seen more than once but under ten times. This chain links TRBV15 with TRBJ2-1, with 9 bases that match TRBD1. V was pared by 0 bases and J by 3 bases, with 6 bases of the junction left unmatched. The CDR3 spans 17 residues. Per germline, CDR1 LNHNV and CDR2 YYDKDF (reference sequence). DNA for the CDR3: TGTGCCACCAGCAGAGATCTGGGGACAGGGTTCTACAATGAGCAGTTCTTC. This codes for CATSRDLGTGFYNEQFF.

A remark on this clonotype: This may be a read error: a much more frequent sequence differs by one nucleotide. The rearrangement uses TRBV25-1 and TRBJ1-1; the D is unclear. In germline, CDR1 is MGHDK, CDR2 SYGVNS. The CDR3 covers 11 residues. Here the CDR3 reads CVSSDDKEAFF. CDR3 coding DNA: TGTGTCAGCAGTGACGACAAGGAGGCTTTCTTT.

In its sample, this clonotype was seen a few times. The chain couples TRBV6-2 or TRBV6-3 to TRBJ2-7, with 12 bases aligning to TRBD2. Germline V CDR1 and CDR2: MNHEY, SVGEGT. This CDR3 contains 15 residues. V lost 6 bases, J lost 2 bases, and 5 bases stayed unmatched. The CDR3 spells CASRRTSGGPYEQYF. CDR3 in DNA: TGTGCCAGCAGACGAACTAGCGGGGGGCCCTACGAGCAGTACTTC.

The genes are TRBV27 and TRBJ1-2, with 9 bases that match TRBD1. The V and J ends lost 8 bases and 4 bases, in that order; junction bases with no gene match: 14. The CDR3 has 16 residues. Germline V gene lookup returns CDR1 MNHEY and CDR2 SMNVEV (reference sequence). The CDR3 sequence: CASSWTGALSAYGYTF. The DNA for the CDR3 is TGTGCCAGCTCATGGACAGGGGCCTTAAGTGCCTATGGCTACACCTTC.

In regard to this clonotype: Being one base from a much bigger clone, this may be a read error. The chain carries TRBV6-1 and TRBJ1-1; a possible D gene is TRBD1 (5 bases). The V end lost 6 bases, the J end lost 6 bases, and 14 bases lay between the germline ends. Per the germline V gene, CDR1 is MNHNS and CDR2 is SASEGT. This CDR3 has 13 residues. The CDR3 sequence is CASSFRAPAEAFF. CDR3 in DNA: TGTGCCAGCAGCTTCAGGGCGCCGGCTGAAGCTTTCTTT.

This clonotype occurred many times. This chain links TRBV9 with TRBJ1-1; D perhaps matches TRBD1 (6 bases). The V end lost 4 bases, the J end lost 2 bases, and 15 bases lay between the germline ends. CDR3 size: 15 residues. In germline, CDR1 is SGDLS, CDR2 YYNGEE. CDR3 in DNA: TGTGCCAGCAGCCCGGGGGGGGGCCGAAACACTGAAGCTTTCTTT. Translated, it gives CASSPGGGRNTEAFF. Using reference TRBV9 and TRBJ1-1 for the parts outside the CDR3, the full variable domain is DSGVTQTPKHLITATGQRVTLRCSPRSGDLSVYWYQQSLDQGLQFLIQYYNGEERAKGNILERFSAQQFPDLHSELNLSSLELGDSALYFCASSPGGGRNTEAFFGQGTRLTVV.

This clonotype was recorded many times. The chain links TRBV12-3 or TRBV12-4 to TRBJ1-2; 8 bases fit TRBD1. Trimming cost V 3 bases and J 5 bases; bases outside gene matches: 8. The CDR3 extends over 15 amino acids. The CDR3 spells CASSFTGTGGYGYTF. The CDR3, as DNA: TGTGCCAGCAGTTTCACCGGGACAGGAGGTTATGGCTACACCTTC.

This clonotype was counted at least ten times. This CDR3 reads CAISEAGRDYGYTF. Here the CDR3 DNA reads TGTGCCATCAGTGAGGCAGGGAGAGACTATGGCTACACCTTC. The chain carries TRBV10-3 and TRBJ1-2; maybe TRBD1 (5 bases). Per the germline V gene, CDR1 is ENHRY and CDR2 is SYGVKD. The CDR3 spans 14 residues. V gave up 2 bases and J gave up 3 bases, with 10 bases separating them.

This clonotype was recorded many times. V and J are TRBV6-5 and TRBJ2-5; perhaps TRBD2 as D (5 bases). V gave up 0 bases and J gave up 5 bases, with 13 bases separating them. CDR1 and CDR2 from the germline V gene are MNHEY and SVGAGI. The CDR3 consists of 15 residues. The chain's CDR3 is CASSYSIASQETQYF. Written as DNA, the CDR3 is TGTGCCAGCAGTTACTCGATTGCTAGCCAGGAGACCCAGTACTTC.